This T cell receptor beta chain was observed in a study of patients and donors after allogeneic stem cell transplantation. Via MiXCR, TCRdb re-called the RT-PCR reads, giving one row per CDR3 protein. The data contain 150,000 or so distinct CDR3 sequences, more than 20% of them singletons. The germline V gene has CDR1 MGHDK and CDR2 SYGVNS. This CDR3 comprises 15 residues. With V trimmed by 3 bases and J by 4 bases, 4 bases remained unmatched. V usage is TRBV25-1 and J usage is TRBJ2-2, with TRBD1 matching 8 bases. The specimen sequenced was blood, either unsorted or a sorted T cell fraction (not recorded which). This receptor was identified in a human donor who was either an allogeneic HSCT recipient or a stem cell or donor lymphocyte infusion donor (not recorded which). It is not recorded whose cells these are; they may come from a transplant donor. CDR3 nucleotides: TGTGCCAGCAGTGAGGCGGACAGGGTCACCGGGGAGCTGTTTTTT. Encoded protein: CASSEADRVTGELFF.